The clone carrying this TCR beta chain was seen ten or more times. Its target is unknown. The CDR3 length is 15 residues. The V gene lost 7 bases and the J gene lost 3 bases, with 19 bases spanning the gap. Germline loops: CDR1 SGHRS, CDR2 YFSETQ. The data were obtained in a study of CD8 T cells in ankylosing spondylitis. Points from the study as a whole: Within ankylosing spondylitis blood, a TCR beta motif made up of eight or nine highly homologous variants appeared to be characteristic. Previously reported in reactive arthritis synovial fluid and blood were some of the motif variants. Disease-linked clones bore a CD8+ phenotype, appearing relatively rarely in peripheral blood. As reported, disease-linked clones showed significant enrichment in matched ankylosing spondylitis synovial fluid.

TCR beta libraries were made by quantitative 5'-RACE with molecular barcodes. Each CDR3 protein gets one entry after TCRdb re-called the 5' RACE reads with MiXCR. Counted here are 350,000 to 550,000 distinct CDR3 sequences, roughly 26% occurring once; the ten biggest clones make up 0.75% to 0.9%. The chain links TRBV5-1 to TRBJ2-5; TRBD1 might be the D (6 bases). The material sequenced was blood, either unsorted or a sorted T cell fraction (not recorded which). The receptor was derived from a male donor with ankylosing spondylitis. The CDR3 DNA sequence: TGCGCCAGCGGTATGATGGGACAAAGGGAAGAGACCCAGTACTTC. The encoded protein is CASGMMGQREETQYF.